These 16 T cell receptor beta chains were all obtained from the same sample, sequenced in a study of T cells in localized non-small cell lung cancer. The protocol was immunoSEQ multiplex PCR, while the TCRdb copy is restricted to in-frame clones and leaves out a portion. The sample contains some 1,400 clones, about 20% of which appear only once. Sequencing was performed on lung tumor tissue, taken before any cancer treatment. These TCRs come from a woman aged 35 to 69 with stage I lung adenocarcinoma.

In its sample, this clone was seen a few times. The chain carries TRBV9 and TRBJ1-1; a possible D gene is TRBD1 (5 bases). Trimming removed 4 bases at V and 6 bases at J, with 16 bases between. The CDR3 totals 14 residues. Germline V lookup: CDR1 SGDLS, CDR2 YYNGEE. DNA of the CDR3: TGTGCCAGCAGCCTCACCGAGGGGACGGCTGAAGCTTTCTTT. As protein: CASSLTEGTAEAFF.

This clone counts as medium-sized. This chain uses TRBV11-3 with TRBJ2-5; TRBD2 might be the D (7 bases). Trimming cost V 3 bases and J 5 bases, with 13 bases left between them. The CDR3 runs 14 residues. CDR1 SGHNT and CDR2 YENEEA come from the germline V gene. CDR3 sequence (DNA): TGTGCCAGCAGCTTCATCCGGGGGGCGGAGACCCAGTACTTC. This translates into CASSFIRGAETQYF.

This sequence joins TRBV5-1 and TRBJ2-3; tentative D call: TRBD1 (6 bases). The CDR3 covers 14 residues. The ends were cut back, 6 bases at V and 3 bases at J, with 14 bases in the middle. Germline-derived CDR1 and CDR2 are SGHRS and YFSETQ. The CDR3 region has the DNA TGCGCCAGCACATCGACAGGACGGACAGATACGCAGTATTTT. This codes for CASTSTGRTDTQYF.

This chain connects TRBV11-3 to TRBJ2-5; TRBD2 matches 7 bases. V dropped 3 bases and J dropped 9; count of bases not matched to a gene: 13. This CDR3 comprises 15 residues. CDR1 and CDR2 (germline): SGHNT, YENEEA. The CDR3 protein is CASSLVAGTTMAQYF. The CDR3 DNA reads TGTGCCAGCAGCTTGGTCGCCGGGACTACAATGGCCCAGTACTTC. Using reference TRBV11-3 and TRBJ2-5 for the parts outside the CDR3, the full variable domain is EAGVVQSPRYKIIEKKQPVAFWCNPISGHNTLYWYLQNLGQGPELLIRYENEEAVDDSQLPKDRFSAERLKGVDSTLKIQPAELGDSAVYLCASSLVAGTTMAQYFGPGTRLLVL.

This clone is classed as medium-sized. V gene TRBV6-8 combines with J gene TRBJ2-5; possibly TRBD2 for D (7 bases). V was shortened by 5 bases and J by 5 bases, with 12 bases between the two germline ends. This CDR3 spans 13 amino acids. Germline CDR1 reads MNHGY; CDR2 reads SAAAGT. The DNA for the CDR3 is TGTGCCAGCAGTCCCAGGGGAGGGGAGACCCAGTACTTC. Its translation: CASSPRGGETQYF.

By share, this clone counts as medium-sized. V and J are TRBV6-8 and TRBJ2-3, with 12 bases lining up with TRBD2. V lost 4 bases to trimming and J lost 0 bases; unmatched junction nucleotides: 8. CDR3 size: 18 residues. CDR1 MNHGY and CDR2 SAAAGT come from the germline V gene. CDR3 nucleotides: TGTGCCAGCAGTTGGTCTAGCGGGAGGGTCGCTAGCACAGATACGCAGTATTTT. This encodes CASSWSSGRVASTDTQYF.

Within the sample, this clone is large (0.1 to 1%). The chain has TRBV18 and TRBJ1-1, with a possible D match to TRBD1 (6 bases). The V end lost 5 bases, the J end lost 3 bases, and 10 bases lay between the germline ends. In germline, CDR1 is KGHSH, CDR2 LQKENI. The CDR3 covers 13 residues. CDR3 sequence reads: CASSTGLDTEAFF. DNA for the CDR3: TGTGCCAGCTCAACAGGGTTGGACACTGAAGCTTTCTTT.

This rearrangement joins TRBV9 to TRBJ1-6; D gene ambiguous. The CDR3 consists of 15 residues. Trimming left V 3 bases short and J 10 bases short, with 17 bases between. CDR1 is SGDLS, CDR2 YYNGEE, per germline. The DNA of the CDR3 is TGTGCCAGCAGCGGCGGAGTAGGCGGAGGGTCACCCCTCCACTTT. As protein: CASSGGVGGGSPLHF.

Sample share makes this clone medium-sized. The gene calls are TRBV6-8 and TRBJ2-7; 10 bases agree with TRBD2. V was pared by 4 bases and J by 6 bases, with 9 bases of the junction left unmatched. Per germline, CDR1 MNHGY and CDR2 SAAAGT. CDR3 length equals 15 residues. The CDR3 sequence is CASSSPGLANTEQYF. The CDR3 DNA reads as TGTGCCAGCAGTTCTCCGGGACTAGCGAACACCGAGCAGTACTTC.

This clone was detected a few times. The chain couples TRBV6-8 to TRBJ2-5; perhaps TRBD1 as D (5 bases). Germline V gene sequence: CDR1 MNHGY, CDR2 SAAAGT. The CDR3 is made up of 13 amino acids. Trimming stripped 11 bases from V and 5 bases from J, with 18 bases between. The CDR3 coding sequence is TGTGCCTCCAACTCACCTCCAGGGGAGACCCAGTACTTC. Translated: CASNSPPGETQYF.

In DNA, the CDR3 is TGCGCCAGCAGCTCTACTAGCGGGGTTCAAGAGACCCAGTACTTC. It translates to CASSSTSGVQETQYF. The gene calls are TRBV5-1 and TRBJ2-5; TRBD2 agrees at 10 bases. CDR3 size: 15 residues. Germline trimming cut 3 bases from V and 2 bases from J; bases unmatched to any gene: 4. The V gene's germline CDR1 is SGHRS and CDR2 YFSETQ.

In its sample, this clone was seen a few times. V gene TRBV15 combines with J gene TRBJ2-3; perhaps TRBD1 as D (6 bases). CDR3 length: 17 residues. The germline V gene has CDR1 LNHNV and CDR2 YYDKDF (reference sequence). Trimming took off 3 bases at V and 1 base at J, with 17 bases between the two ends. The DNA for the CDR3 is TGTGCCACCAGCAGGGAGATCAGGGGCATGGGCACAGATACGCAGTATTTT. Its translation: CATSREIRGMGTDTQYF.

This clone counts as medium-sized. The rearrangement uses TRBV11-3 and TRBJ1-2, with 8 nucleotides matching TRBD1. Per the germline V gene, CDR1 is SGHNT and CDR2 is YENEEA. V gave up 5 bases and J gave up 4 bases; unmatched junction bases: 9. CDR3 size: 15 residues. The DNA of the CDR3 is TGTGCCAGCAGCCGAGGACAGGGCCCCACCTATGGCTACACCTTC. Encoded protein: CASSRGQGPTYGYTF.

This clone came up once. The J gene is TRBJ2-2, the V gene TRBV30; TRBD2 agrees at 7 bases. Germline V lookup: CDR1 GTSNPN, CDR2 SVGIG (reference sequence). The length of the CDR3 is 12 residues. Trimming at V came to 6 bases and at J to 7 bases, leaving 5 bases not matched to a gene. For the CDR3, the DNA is TGTGCCTGCGGGAGGCGCGGCGGGGAGCTGTTTTTT. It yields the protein CACGRRGGELFF.

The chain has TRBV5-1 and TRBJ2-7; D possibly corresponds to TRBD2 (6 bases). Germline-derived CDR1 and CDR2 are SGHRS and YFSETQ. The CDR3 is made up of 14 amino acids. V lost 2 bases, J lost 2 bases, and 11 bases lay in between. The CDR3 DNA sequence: TGCGCCAGCAGCTTCATTAGCGGTGCCTACGAGCAGTACTTC. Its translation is CASSFISGAYEQYF. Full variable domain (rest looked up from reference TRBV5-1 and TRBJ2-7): KAGVTQTPRYLIKTRGQQVTLSCSPISGHRSVSWYQQTPGQGLQFLFEYFSETQRNKGNFPGRFSGRQFSNSRSEMNVSTLELGDSALYLCASSFISGAYEQYFGPGTRLTVT.

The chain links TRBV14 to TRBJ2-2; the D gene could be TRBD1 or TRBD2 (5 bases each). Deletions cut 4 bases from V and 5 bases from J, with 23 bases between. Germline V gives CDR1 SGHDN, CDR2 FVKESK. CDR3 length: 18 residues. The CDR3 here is CASSLTRGRQPRTGELFF. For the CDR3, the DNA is TGTGCCAGCAGCCTTACACGGGGCAGGCAGCCTAGAACCGGGGAGCTGTTTTTT.